This is a list of T cell receptor beta chains from one sample in a study of memory CD4+ T cells and cytomegalovirus serostatus. Clones were sequenced by immunoSEQ multiplex PCR, and TCRdb holds only the in-frame ones, with some missing. This sample yields roughly 48,000 clones, of which approximately 80% are seen a single time; roughly 1.5% belongs to the top ten. The sample consisted of memory CD4+ T cells from blood. The receptors come from an adult in good health and CMV-seropositive. CDR3s include the opening cysteine and the closing phenylalanine or tryptophan. A D gene is named only where the DNA matches it firmly. Clone size appears in some rows only: once, few, many, or a class for an expanded clone.

V gene: TRBV13
clone size: .
J gene: TRBJ1-1
D gene: .
CDR3 DNA: TGTGCCAGCAGCGCTACCCGGGACACGATGAACACTGAAGCTTTCTTT
CDR3 protein: CASSATRDTMNTEAFF

V gene: TRBV27
clone size: .
J gene: TRBJ1-6
D gene: .
CDR3 DNA: TGTGCCAGCAGTTTATCCAGTTATAATTCACCCCTCCACTTT
CDR3 protein: CASSLSSYNSPLHF

V gene: TRBV9
clone size: .
J gene: TRBJ2-3
D gene: TRBD2
CDR3 DNA: TGTGCCAGCAGCGTAGGGGGAGCGGGGGGGTCCGATACGCAGTATTTT
CDR3 protein: CASSVGGAGGSDTQYF

V gene: TRBV5-4
clone size: .
J gene: TRBJ2-2
D gene: .
CDR3 DNA: TGTGCCAGCAGAACCCGGGACGGAAAGAACACCGGGGAGCTGTTTTTT
CDR3 protein: CASRTRDGKNTGELFF

V gene: TRBV11-2
clone size: .
J gene: TRBJ2-7
D gene: TRBD1
CDR3 DNA: TGTGCCAGCAGCCACCTCCGGACAGGCTCCTACGAGCAGTACTTC
CDR3 protein: CASSHLRTGSYEQYF

V gene: TRBV18
clone size: .
J gene: TRBJ2-3
D gene: TRBD1
CDR3 DNA: TGTGCCAGCTCACCACGACAGGGGTCCGTCACAGATACGCAGTATTTT
CDR3 protein: CASSPRQGSVTDTQYF

V gene: TRBV5-1
clone size: once
J gene: TRBJ1-1
D gene: .
CDR3 DNA: TGCGCCAGCAGCTTTCCAGGGAGCCCCGGTACCACTGAAGCTTTCTTT
CDR3 protein: CASSFPGSPGTTEAFF

V gene: TRBV7-3
clone size: .
J gene: TRBJ1-1
D gene: .
CDR3 DNA: TGTGCCAGCAGCTTGGACTTTAACACTGAAGCTTTCTTT
CDR3 protein: CASSLDFNTEAFF

V gene: TRBV18
clone size: .
J gene: TRBJ2-7
D gene: .
CDR3 DNA: TGTGCCAGCTCACCGATCAGGGACTACGAGCAGTACTTC
CDR3 protein: CASSPIRDYEQYF

V gene: TRBV29-1
clone size: once
J gene: TRBJ2-7
D gene: .
CDR3 DNA: TGCAGCGTTGAAGTAGACAGCCAGCCCTACGAGCAGTACTTC
CDR3 protein: CSVEVDSQPYEQYF

V gene: TRBV7-2
clone size: .
J gene: TRBJ2-3
D gene: .
CDR3 DNA: TGTGCCAGCAGCTTCGGACTGGGCCAGTGGGCGCAGTATTTT
CDR3 protein: CASSFGLGQWAQYF

V gene: TRBV5-6
clone size: few
J gene: TRBJ1-1
D gene: .
CDR3 DNA: TGTGCCAGCAGCTTGGGACTCCTGGGGGGCTCTGAAGCTTTCTTT
CDR3 protein: CASSLGLLGGSEAFF

V gene: TRBV7-9
clone size: .
J gene: TRBJ2-5
D gene: .
CDR3 DNA: TGTGCCAGCAGCTTAAGGGCCGGTCGTTTGGGGGAGACCCAGTACTTC
CDR3 protein: CASSLRAGRLGETQYF

V gene: TRBV30
clone size: .
J gene: TRBJ2-3
D gene: TRBD2
CDR3 DNA: TGTGCCTGGAGTGGCTTTACGGGACTAGCGGGAGCTACGGATACGCAGTATTTT
CDR3 protein: CAWSGFTGLAGATDTQYF

V gene: TRBV11-3
clone size: .
J gene: TRBJ2-1
D gene: .
CDR3 DNA: TGTGCCAGCAGCTTAAACCCCCAGAGCTACAATGAGCAGTTCTTC
CDR3 protein: CASSLNPQSYNEQFF

V gene: TRBV30
clone size: once
J gene: TRBJ1-5
D gene: .
CDR3 DNA: TGTGCCTGGAGACAGGCCAGTCACAGGGACAATCAGCCCCAGCATTTT
CDR3 protein: CAWRQASHRDNQPQHF

V gene: TRBV6-5
clone size: .
J gene: TRBJ2-4
D gene: TRBD2
CDR3 DNA: TGTGCCAGCAGTGCTCGGGGGGGCCTAGAAAACATTCAGTACTTC
CDR3 protein: CASSARGGLENIQYF

V gene: TRBV6-5
clone size: .
J gene: TRBJ1-2
D gene: .
CDR3 DNA: TGTGCCAGCAGTTACTCTAAGGCTAACTATGGCTACACCTTC
CDR3 protein: CASSYSKANYGYTF

V gene: TRBV11-3
clone size: .
J gene: TRBJ1-6
D gene: TRBD1
CDR3 DNA: TGTGCCAGCAGACCCACAGGGGCCTATTCACCCCTCCACTTT
CDR3 protein: CASRPTGAYSPLHF

V gene: TRBV5-4
clone size: .
J gene: TRBJ2-2
D gene: TRBD2
CDR3 DNA: TGTGCCAGCAACCCCTCGACTAGCGGGAACACCGGGGAGCTGTTTTTT
CDR3 protein: CASNPSTSGNTGELFF

V gene: TRBV6-5
clone size: .
J gene: TRBJ2-2
D gene: .
CDR3 DNA: TGTGCCAGCAACAGGGAAGACACCGGGGAGCTGTTTTTT
CDR3 protein: CASNREDTGELFF

V gene: TRBV19
clone size: .
J gene: TRBJ1-5
D gene: .
CDR3 DNA: TGTGCCAGTAGTATTTGGGGTCAGCCCCAGCATTTT
CDR3 protein: CASSIWGQPQHF

V gene: TRBV5-4
clone size: .
J gene: TRBJ2-7
D gene: TRBD1
CDR3 DNA: TGTGCCAGCAGCAGACAGGGTGGAGAGCAGTACTTC
CDR3 protein: CASSRQGGEQYF

V gene: TRBV5-6
clone size: .
J gene: TRBJ2-1
D gene: .
CDR3 DNA: TGTGCCAGCAGCTTTCAGCGGAATGAGCAGTTCTTC
CDR3 protein: CASSFQRNEQFF

V gene: TRBV11-3
clone size: .
J gene: TRBJ2-1
D gene: .
CDR3 DNA: TGTGCCAGCAGCTTAGTAGGGATGAAGGGTGAGCAGTTCTTC
CDR3 protein: CASSLVGMKGEQFF

V gene: TRBV10-2
clone size: .
J gene: TRBJ2-1
D gene: TRBD1
CDR3 DNA: TGCGCCAGCGGGTCTGGAACCGGGACAGGGGGTAGTAATGAGCAGTTCTTC
CDR3 protein: CASGSGTGTGGSNEQFF

V gene: TRBV6-5
clone size: .
J gene: TRBJ1-2
D gene: .
CDR3 DNA: TGTGCCAGCGGGGAAGCTAACTATGGCTACACCTTC
CDR3 protein: CASGEANYGYTF

V gene: TRBV5-4
clone size: .
J gene: TRBJ2-3
D gene: TRBD1
CDR3 DNA: TGTGCCAGCAGCTCACAACAGGGGCTATCGGATACGCAGTATTTT
CDR3 protein: CASSSQQGLSDTQYF

V gene: TRBV6-1
clone size: .
J gene: TRBJ2-7
D gene: TRBD1
CDR3 DNA: TGTGCCAGCAGTTTGACAGGGGCAGGCGAGCAGTACTTC
CDR3 protein: CASSLTGAGEQYF

V gene: TRBV15
clone size: .
J gene: TRBJ1-5
D gene: .
CDR3 DNA: TGTGCCACCGGGACGGATCGAGATCAGCCCCAGCATTTT
CDR3 protein: CATGTDRDQPQHF

V gene: TRBV5-4
clone size: once
J gene: TRBJ2-7
D gene: TRBD2
CDR3 DNA: TGTGCCAGCAGCCCGGGACTAGCGGGAGGGCCCACCTACGAGCAGTACTTC
CDR3 protein: CASSPGLAGGPTYEQYF

V gene: TRBV30
clone size: .
J gene: TRBJ1-6
D gene: .
CDR3 DNA: TGTGCCTGGAGTCCCCGGGAAGATTCACCCCTCCACTTT
CDR3 protein: CAWSPREDSPLHF

V gene: TRBV5-1
clone size: .
J gene: TRBJ2-5
D gene: TRBD1
CDR3 DNA: TGCGCCAGCAGCTGGCAGGGGGCCGGAGAGACCCAGTACTTC
CDR3 protein: CASSWQGAGETQYF